The 32 T cell receptor beta chains given below trace back to one sample, sequenced in a study of cytomegalovirus exposure and HLA in healthy donors. 13 Jbeta primers and 60 Vbeta primers were used for the PCR. The assay was immunoSEQ multiplex PCR, and TCRdb's table has in-frame clones only and misses some. The data include 40,000 to 45,000 clones; the top ten clones carry under 2%. The source material was PBMCs. Every receptor here comes from a woman aged 30 to 39 in good health and CMV-seronegative.

V and J are TRBV4-3 and TRBJ2-3; D possibly corresponds to TRBD2 (5 bases). The CDR3 loop spans 14 amino acids. Trimming cost V 1 base and J 7 bases, with 12 bases left between them. The germline V gene has CDR1 LGHNA and CDR2 YSLEER. The CDR3 sequence: CASSQALDGNTQYF. The CDR3 nucleotides are TGCGCCAGCAGCCAAGCACTGGACGGGAATACGCAGTATTTT.

This chain connects TRBV30 to TRBJ1-2; no definite D call. Germline V gene data show CDR1 as GTSNPN and CDR2 as SVGIG (reference sequence). This CDR3 is built from 13 residues. The V end was cut by 4 bases, the J end by 8 bases, with 17 bases between. The CDR3: CAWMGRAEEGYTF. DNA for the CDR3: TGTGCCTGGATGGGGAGGGCGGAAGAGGGCTACACCTTC.

V is TRBV10-1 and J is TRBJ1-1; D call uncertain. V was cut by 4 bases and J by 1 base, with 7 bases left in between. The CDR3 covers 13 residues. Germline-derived CDR1 and CDR2 are WNHNN and SYGVQD (reference sequence). Here the CDR3 reads CASSAAENTEAFF. The CDR3 nucleotides read TGCGCCAGCAGTGCCGCAGAGAACACTGAAGCTTTCTTT.

The chain is built from TRBV6-1 and TRBJ2-7; no definite D call. The V and J ends lost 7 bases and 0 bases respectively, with 13 bases between them. The CDR3 is 14 amino acids. The germline V gene encodes CDR1 MNHNS and CDR2 SASEGT. The CDR3 DNA sequence: TGTGCCAGCACCCAACAGACACCCTCCTACGAGCAGTACTTC. Encoded protein: CASTQQTPSYEQYF.

This chain joins TRBV20-1 and TRBJ2-1; D ambiguous. V lost 3 bases to trimming and J lost 10 bases, with 7 bases between them. The CDR3 extends over 10 amino acids. Germline V CDR1 and CDR2: DFQATT, SNEGSKA (reference sequence). CDR3 bases: TGCAGTGCTAGCTTGGCAGAGCAGTTCTTC. It translates to CSASLAEQFF.

The chain employs TRBV7-3 and TRBJ2-3, with a weak D call TRBD2 (6 bases). Trimming shortened V by 1 base and J by 4 bases, and 12 bases separated the two germline ends. Germline CDR1 is SGHTA and CDR2 is FQGTGA. The CDR3 contains 15 residues. The DNA for the CDR3 is TGTGCCAGCAGCTTAAACCCGGGACTTCCAGATACGCAGTATTTT. Translated: CASSLNPGLPDTQYF.

The genes are TRBV30 and TRBJ2-3; D remains unclear. The V end was cut by 2 bases, the J end by 4 bases, with 13 bases between. The CDR3 has 14 amino acids. Germline CDR1 is GTSNPN and CDR2 is SVGIG (reference sequence). The CDR3 nucleotides are TGTGCCTGGAGTCTTCCGATACCAGCAGATACGCAGTATTTT. Its translation is CAWSLPIPADTQYF.

V and J are TRBV4-2 and TRBJ2-7; the D gene is possibly TRBD2 (6 bases). V lost 3 bases and J lost 2, with 20 bases in between. The CDR3 spans 17 residues. Germline CDR1 reads LGHNA; CDR2 reads YNFKEQ. The CDR3 loop is CASSHDGGGAEPYEQYF. The DNA of the CDR3 is TGTGCCAGCAGCCACGATGGGGGAGGAGCGGAGCCCTACGAGCAGTACTTC.

The chain combines TRBV18 with TRBJ2-1; tentative D call: TRBD2 (6 bases). Germline V gives CDR1 KGHSH, CDR2 LQKENI. The CDR3 length is 15 residues. V was clipped by 8 bases and J by 6 bases, with 20 bases between them. The CDR3 DNA sequence: TGTGCCAGCCCCCTCCAAACTAGCCCCGTCAATGAGCAGTTCTTC. Encoded protein: CASPLQTSPVNEQFF. The entire variable domain, with the rest obtained from reference TRBV18 and TRBJ2-1, is as follows: NAGVMQNPRHLVRRRGQEARLRCSPMKGHSHVYWYRQLPEEGLKFMVYLQKENIIDESGMPKERFSAEFPKEGPSILRIQQVVRGDSAAYFCASPLQTSPVNEQFFGPGTRLTVL.

This chain links TRBV30 with TRBJ2-6, with D perhaps matching TRBD2 (5 bases). The CDR3 runs to 15 residues. Germline CDR1 and CDR2: GTSNPN and SVGIG (reference sequence). Trimming pared 0 bases from V and 3 bases from J, leaving 9 bases between. In DNA, the CDR3 is TGTGCCTGGAGTGTATTTGGAGGTGGGGCCAACGTCCTGACTTTC. This sequence encodes CAWSVFGGGANVLTF.

V usage is TRBV9 and J usage is TRBJ2-7; TRBD2 agrees at 12 bases. V dropped 3 bases and J dropped 5; count of bases not matched to a gene: 12. The CDR3 spans 17 residues. Germline V gene sequence: CDR1 SGDLS, CDR2 YYNGEE. The CDR3 loop reads CASSGPVTSGRYHEQYF. CDR3 DNA sequence: TGTGCCAGCAGCGGCCCCGTAACTAGCGGGAGGTACCACGAGCAGTACTTC.

V and J are TRBV13 and TRBJ2-1; 7 positions agree with TRBD2. J was trimmed by 3 bases and V by 1 base; bases with no gene match: 3. Germline-derived CDR1 and CDR2 are PRHDT and FYEKMQ (reference sequence). The CDR3 runs to 15 residues. CDR3 DNA: TGTGCCAGCAGCTTAGCTAGCGGAGTCTACAATGAGCAGTTCTTC. Translated: CASSLASGVYNEQFF.

This chain uses TRBV18 with TRBJ2-5, with 13 bases fitting TRBD2. J gave up 4 bases and V 2 bases, and 7 bases lay outside the gene matches. The CDR3 length is 17 residues. Germline V CDR1 and CDR2: KGHSH, LQKENI. The CDR3 DNA reads as TGTGCCAGCTCACCAAGGACTAGCGGGAGTAGGAGAGAGACCCAGTACTTC. It is translated as CASSPRTSGSRRETQYF. Variable domain in full (rest from reference TRBV18 and TRBJ2-5): NAGVMQNPRHLVRRRGQEARLRCSPMKGHSHVYWYRQLPEEGLKFMVYLQKENIIDESGMPKERFSAEFPKEGPSILRIQQVVRGDSAAYFCASSPRTSGSRRETQYFGPGTRLLVL.

The V call is TRBV4-2, the J call TRBJ2-7; no reliable D call. Deletions cut 1 base from V and 2 bases from J, with 9 bases between. The length of the CDR3 is 14 residues. Germline V CDR1 and CDR2: LGHNA, YNFKEQ. CDR3: CASSQGAEAYEQYF. CDR3 in DNA: TGTGCCAGCAGCCAAGGGGCAGAAGCCTACGAGCAGTACTTC.

The chain employs TRBV7-8 and TRBJ1-4; 7 bases map to TRBD1. The CDR3 has 17 amino acids. With V trimmed by 5 bases and J by 7 bases, 16 bases remained unmatched. Germline V gene sequence: CDR1 SGHVS, CDR2 FQNEAQ. The DNA for the CDR3 is TGTGCCAGCAGCCTTCGACAGGGTGAAGTCCTGAGTGAAAAACTGTTTTTT. Encoded protein: CASSLRQGEVLSEKLFF.

This chain connects TRBV28 to TRBJ2-7; 9 bases map to TRBD2. Germline CDR1 and CDR2: MDHEN and SYDVKM. The CDR3 covers 15 residues. V shed 5 bases and J 4 bases; nucleotides not matched to a gene: 9. The CDR3 sequence is CASSAPGLAAYEQYF. In DNA, the CDR3 is TGTGCCAGCAGTGCCCCGGGACTAGCAGCTTACGAGCAGTACTTC. Full variable domain (rest looked up from reference TRBV28 and TRBJ2-7): DVKVTQSSRYLVKRTGEKVFLECVQDMDHENMFWYRQDPGLGLRLIYFSYDVKMKEKGDIPEGYSVSREKKERFSLILESASTNQTSMYLCASSAPGLAAYEQYFGPGTRLTVT.

The chain uses TRBV7-2 and TRBJ2-7; a possible D gene is TRBD1 (6 bases). V lost 2 bases, J lost 1 base, and 9 bases lay in between. Per the germline V gene, CDR1 is SGHTA and CDR2 is FQGNSA. The CDR3 consists of 14 residues. The DNA for the CDR3 is TGTGCCAGCAGCTTAAAGGGGGAGTCCTACGAGCAGTACTTC. Protein product: CASSLKGESYEQYF.

The chain has TRBV6-1 and TRBJ2-7; D is unclear. CDR3 length: 11 amino acids. Germline values: CDR1 MNHNS, CDR2 SASEGT. Trimming removed 2 bases at V and 6 bases at J, with 5 bases between. CDR3 sequence reads: CASSELIEQYF. CDR3 DNA: TGTGCCAGCAGTGAATTAATCGAGCAGTACTTC.

This rearrangement joins TRBV11-2 to TRBJ2-4; 11 nucleotides agree with TRBD2. Germline CDR1 is SGHAT and CDR2 is FQNNGV. J lost 0 bases, V lost 5 bases, and 12 bases had no gene match. The CDR3 is 19 residues long. The CDR3 DNA reads as TGTGCCAGCAGCCCCATGGGGACTAGCGGTACACTAGCCAAAAACATTCAGTACTTC. It encodes CASSPMGTSGTLAKNIQYF.

J is TRBJ1-5 and V is TRBV10-3; no definite D call. The CDR3 runs to 14 residues. V lost 3 bases and J lost 7, with 13 bases in between. Germline CDR1 reads ENHRY; CDR2 reads SYGVKD. The CDR3 loop reads CAISEFGQSQPQHF. CDR3 DNA: TGTGCCATCAGTGAATTTGGGCAGAGCCAGCCCCAGCATTTT.

The rearrangement joins TRBV9 to TRBJ1-2; D gene uncertain. The CDR3 runs to 11 residues. V was shortened by 3 bases and J by 6 bases, with 6 bases between the two germline ends. CDR1 is SGDLS and CDR2 is YYNGEE in the germline V gene. The CDR3 DNA sequence: TGTGCCAGCAGCGCCCCTGATGGCTACACCTTC. Protein sequence: CASSAPDGYTF.

The rearrangement uses TRBV4-2 and TRBJ2-3; 9 bases map to TRBD2. The CDR3 spans 19 residues. Germline V lookup: CDR1 LGHNA, CDR2 YNFKEQ. The ends lost 3 bases at V and 1 base at J; junction bases unmatched: 14. CDR3 sequence (DNA): TGTGCCAGCAGCCACCCCCGGACGGCGTCTAGCGGGGGCACAGATACGCAGTATTTT. Translation: CASSHPRTASSGGTDTQYF.

This clone is identified as medium-sized from frequency. The genes are TRBV6-1 and TRBJ2-2, with D perhaps matching TRBD2 (6 bases). Germline CDR1 MNHNS, CDR2 SASEGT. This CDR3 comprises 15 residues. Trimming shortened V by 2 bases and J by 4 bases, and 11 bases separated the two germline ends. The CDR3 DNA follows: TGTGCCAGCAGTGAACGGCCGGAGGGCACCGGGGAGCTGTTTTTT. Protein sequence: CASSERPEGTGELFF.

This chain links TRBV6-1 with TRBJ1-5, with 8 bases identical to TRBD1. CDR1 is MNHNS, CDR2 SASEGT, per germline. The CDR3 loop spans 15 amino acids. After removal of 7 bases from V and 0 bases from J, the junction contained 5 bases not matched to a gene. The CDR3 here is CASTRDRYSNQPQHF. DNA of the CDR3: TGTGCCAGCACCCGGGACAGGTATAGCAATCAGCCCCAGCATTTT.

The CDR3 spells CSVEEGEQYF. Here the CDR3 DNA reads TGCAGCGTTGAGGAGGGGGAGCAGTACTTC. The chain has TRBV29-1 and TRBJ2-7, with a possible D match to TRBD2 (6 bases). The CDR3 is 10 residues long. Germline V gene sequence: CDR1 SQVTM, CDR2 ANQGSEA. V gave up 3 bases and J gave up 7 bases, with 7 bases separating them.

This sequence joins TRBV11-3 and TRBJ2-7; 10 bases agree with TRBD1. Losses at the gene ends were 2 bases for V and 5 bases for J; bases not matched to a gene: 3. There are 14 residues in the CDR3. Per germline, CDR1 SGHNT and CDR2 YENEEA. CDR3 nucleotide sequence: TGTGCCAGCAGCTTAAGGGACAGGGGCCACGAGCAGTACTTC. Protein product: CASSLRDRGHEQYF.

The chain recombines TRBV28 with TRBJ2-7, with 14 positions matching TRBD2. Germline trimming cut 5 bases from V and 4 bases from J; bases unmatched to any gene: 10. This CDR3 has 17 residues. From germline, CDR1 is MDHEN and CDR2 SYDVKM. The CDR3 here is CASSVLPGTSGSYEQYF. DNA for the CDR3: TGTGCCAGCAGTGTACTCCCGGGGACTAGCGGGAGTTACGAGCAGTACTTC.

Concerning this clone itself: Mismatch with germline at one junction end may stem from a read error. The genes are TRBV18 and TRBJ1-1, with 12 bases lining up with TRBD1. This CDR3 is 18 amino acids long. The germline gives CDR1 KGHSH, CDR2 LQKENI. CDR3 loop: CASSLLPGQGALNTEDFF. The CDR3 nucleotides read TGTGCCAGCTCACTATTACCGGGACAGGGGGCTCTGAACACTGAAGATTTCTTT. Full variable domain (remainder filled in from reference TRBV18 and TRBJ1-1): NAGVMQNPRHLVRRRGQEARLRCSPMKGHSHVYWYRQLPEEGLKFMVYLQKENIIDESGMPKERFSAEFPKEGPSILRIQQVVRGDSAAYFCASSLLPGQGALNTEDFFGQGTRLTVV.

The chain has TRBV28 and TRBJ1-2; D is undetermined. The length of the CDR3 is 14 residues. V lost 5 bases and J lost 3, with 13 bases in between. Germline V CDR1 and CDR2: MDHEN, SYDVKM. The CDR3 DNA reads TGTGCCAGCAGTCCCACCGGGGTGGACTATGGCTACACCTTC. This translates into CASSPTGVDYGYTF.

The rearrangement uses TRBV6-5 and TRBJ2-1; the D gene is possibly TRBD2 (5 bases). Per the germline V gene, CDR1 is MNHEY and CDR2 is SVGAGI. Trimming stripped 2 bases from V and 7 bases from J, with 15 bases between. The CDR3 has 15 amino acids. CDR3 in DNA: TGTGCCAGCAGTTACATGGGGATGCGAGGGAATGAGCAGTTCTTC. Encoded protein: CASSYMGMRGNEQFF.

The genes are TRBV19 and TRBJ1-5; 8 bases are shared with TRBD1. The CDR3 loop spans 16 amino acids. The junction had 4 bases not matched to a gene; V was cut back by 3 bases and J by 0 bases. Germline V gene data show CDR1 as LNHDA and CDR2 as SQIVND (reference sequence). CDR3 protein: CASSIPQGASNQPQHF. CDR3 bases: TGTGCCAGTAGTATCCCCCAGGGGGCTAGCAATCAGCCCCAGCATTTT.

This sequence joins TRBV6-5 and TRBJ1-5; no clear D. CDR3 length: 15 amino acids. Trimming shortened V by 6 bases and J by 2 bases, and 14 bases separated the two germline ends. Germline assignment: CDR1 MNHEY and CDR2 SVGAGI. DNA for the CDR3: TGTGCCAGCAGAGTTCGGTCGGAGGGCAATCAGCCCCAGCATTTT. Its translation: CASRVRSEGNQPQHF.